This TCR beta chain was recovered during a study of T cell responses to AZD1222 COVID-19 vaccine. About the study: The analysis combined second doses at about 4 or about 12 weeks. Study findings and constraints: No repertoire was sampled before or during the peak T cell response, only after it.

Libraries were prepared by immunoSEQ multiplex PCR; TCRdb keeps only in-frame clonotypes and omits some of them. The sample has about 120,000 clones, about 90% seen once. This CDR3 spans 15 amino acids. Trimming took off 0 bases at V and 4 bases at J, with 12 bases between the two ends. Germline V CDR1 and CDR2: SEHNR, FQNEAQ (reference sequence). A word on this clone: Its antigen is undetermined.

This chain links TRBV7-9 with TRBJ1-2; D remains unclear. This TCR was recovered from an adult in good health. Sequenced material: peripheral blood, taken on day 0 of AZD1222 vaccination. The CDR3 protein is CASSLAGPLFYGYTF. In DNA form, the CDR3 reads TGTGCCAGCAGCTTAGCAGGACCCCTATTCTATGGCTACACCTTC.